What follows describes a single T cell receptor (beta chain). CDR1 and CDR2 (germline): KGHDR, SFDVKD. The CDR3 is 15 residues long. Trimming pared 3 bases from V and 8 bases from J, leaving 16 bases between. These data are taken from a study of control samples from healthy donors and cancer patients. TCRdb's copy holds only in-frame clones and misses some; the assay was immunoSEQ multiplex PCR. The top ten clones hold roughly 20% of a sample with 75,000 to 90,000 clones, roughly 86% of them seen once. The sequenced sample consisted of blood. This chain connects TRBV24-1 to TRBJ2-1, with D possibly being TRBD1 or TRBD2 (6 bases each). This TCR derives from a man under 40 in good health. In nucleotides, the CDR3 is TGTGCCACCAGTGATGCCGGGGGCCCTGGGGATGAGCAGTTCTTC. Protein sequence: CATSDAGGPGDEQFF.